Listed below are T cell receptor beta chains from one sample, sequenced in a study of CD8+CD57+ T cells in acquired aplastic anemia. TCRdb called the reads again in MiXCR, with one record for every CDR3 protein. This sample carries about 190,000 distinct CDR3 sequences, 50% to 75% of them seen once, and the ten largest clones take 35% to 55%. Sequenced input: sorted CD4+, CD8+, or CD8+CD57+ T cells (not recorded which) from PBMCs. The receptors were gathered from a human donor with severe aplastic anemia or a healthy control (not recorded which). The CDR3 runs from the conserved cysteine through the conserved F or W. The D gene is left open where the match is weak. Clone size is stated in some rows and not others, as once, few, many or a class when expanded.

TRBJ2-7	-	TRBD2	TRBV10-3	CAISESASGYEQYF	TGTGCCATCAGTGAGTCGGCTAGCGGGTACGAGCAGTACTTC
TRBJ1-2	few	-	TRBV12-3/TRBV12-4	CATSDLSDYGYTF	TGTGCCACCAGTGATTTGTCCGACTATGGCTACACCTTC
TRBJ2-7	-	-	TRBV7-2	CASSFYICSARGDRGEQYF	-
TRBJ2-1	-	-	TRBV9	CASSPMDNEQFF	TGTGCCAGCAGCCCTATGGACAATGAGCAGTTCTTC
TRBJ2-7	many	TRBD1	TRBV20-1	CSARRQGYSYEQYF	TGCAGTGCTAGACGACAGGGGTACTCCTACGAGCAGTACTTC
TRBJ1-5	-	TRBD1	TRBV10-3	CATGTGFQPQHF	TGTGCCACCGGGACAGGGTTTCAGCCCCAGCATTTT
TRBJ2-3	-	TRBD1	TRBV9	CASSTQRTGWADTQYF	TGTGCCAGCAGCACCCAAAGGACAGGGTGGGCAGATACGCAGTATTTT
TRBJ2-4	-	-	TRBV27	CASSSITGLGINIQYF	TGTGCCAGCAGTTCGATTACAGGGTTGGGGATTAACATTCAGTACTTC
TRBJ1-6	many	-	TRBV2	CASSEARIGQNSPLHF	TGTGCCAGCAGTGAAGCGCGTATCGGTCAGAACTCACCCCTCCACTTT
TRBJ2-7	few	-	TRBV15	CATSREGGPPREQYF	TGTGCCACCAGCAGAGAGGGCGGACCGCCTAGGGAGCAGTACTTC
TRBJ2-7	-	TRBD1	TRBV15	CATSRDLDRGTSYEQYF	TGTGCCACCAGCAGAGATCTGGACAGGGGAACCTCCTACGAGCAGTACTTC
TRBJ2-3	-	-	TRBV2	CASSANQISGDTQYF	TGTGCCAGCAGCGCAAACCAAATAAGCGGAGATACGCAGTATTTT
TRBJ2-1	-	-	TRBV7-9	CASSHSVAGNEQLF	TGTGCCAGCAGCCATTCCGTTGCGGGCAATGAGCAGCTCTTC
TRBJ2-3	-	-	TRBV9	CASSPRQGSTDTQYF	TGTGCCAGCAGCCCTCGTCAGGGAAGCACAGATACGCAGTATTTT
TRBJ1-2	-	-	TRBV5-1	CASSFEPNYGYTF	TGTGCCAGCAGCTTTGAACCCAACTATGGCTACACCTTC
TRBJ2-3	-	-	TRBV2	CASIWSSATDTQYF	TGTGCCAGCATCTGGAGCTCTGCCACAGATACGCAGTATTTT
TRBJ1-5	once	-	TRBV2	CASSFGGEPQHF	TGTGCCAGCAGCTTTGGGGGCGAGCCCCAGCATTTT
TRBJ2-5	-	-	TRBV7-2	CASSATLEGVGETQYF	TGTGCCAGCAGTGCAACCCTGGAGGGGGTGGGTGAGACCCAGTACTTC
TRBJ1-6	-	-	TRBV12-3/TRBV12-4	CASSLRGVNSPLHF	TGCGCCAGCAGTTTGAGGGGGGTTAATTCACCCCTCCACTTT
TRBJ2-7	-	-	TRBV7-9	CASSLGSRTSYEQYF	TGTGCCAGCAGCCTGGGGAGCAGAACCTCCTACGAGCAGTACTTC
TRBJ1-4	-	TRBD1	TRBV10-3	CATGDRQATNEKLFF	TGTGCCACGGGGGACAGACAAGCAACTAATGAGAAACTGTTTTTT
TRBJ1-1	-	-	TRBV2	CASAGNRETEAFF	TGTGCCAGTGCTGGGAACAGGGAGACTGAAGCTTTCTTT
TRBJ2-1	-	TRBD1	TRBV10-2	CASFPGQEYNEQFF	TGCGCCAGCTTTCCGGGACAGGAATACAATGAGCAGTTCTTC
TRBJ2-7	-	TRBD1	TRBV29-1	CSVVWDRVAEQYF	TGCAGCGTTGTTTGGGACAGGGTAGCCGAGCAGTACTTC
TRBJ1-5	many	-	TRBV10-3	CAISEWGIGNQPQHF	TGTGCCATCAGTGAGTGGGGGATAGGCAATCAGCCCCAGCATTTT
TRBJ2-2	-	-	TRBV7-3	CASSLGRARSTGELFF	TGTGCCAGCAGCCTGGGCAGGGCGAGAAGTACCGGGGAGCTGTTTTTT
TRBJ2-3	-	-	TRBV19	CASSAGNTDTQYF	TGTGCCAGTTCAGCAGGGAACACAGATACGCAGTATTTT
TRBJ2-2	-	TRBD2	TRBV7-7	CASSPSGRGNTGELFF	TGTGCTAGCAGCCCTAGCGGGAGGGGGAACACCGGGGAGCTGTTTTTT
TRBJ2-2	-	-	TRBV5-1	CASSLGRANTGELFF	TGCGCCAGCAGCTTGGGCAGGGCCAACACCGGGGAGCTGTTTTTT
TRBJ1-2	many	-	TRBV7-6	CASSPGAPLVRYGYTF	TGTGCCAGCAGCCCCGGGGCACCCCTCGTCCGCTATGGCTACACCTTC
TRBJ1-6	-	-	TRBV7-9	CASSGDTGLHF	TGTGCCAGCAGCGGGGACACAGGACTCCACTTT
TRBJ2-3	-	-	TRBV20-1	CSAGLGTAARTDTQYF	TGCAGTGCTGGGCTCGGGACCGCCGCCCGCACAGATACGCAGTATTTT
TRBJ2-3	-	-	TRBV9	CASSSRGFGSDTQYF	TGTGCCAGCAGTTCTCGGGGGTTCGGTTCAGATACGCAGTATTTT
TRBJ2-3	many	-	TRBV15	CATNRENTDTQYF	TGTGCCACAAACCGGGAAAACACAGATACGCAGTATTTT
TRBJ2-1	-	-	TRBV29-1	CSVEDLTYSHNEQFF	TGCAGCGTTGAAGACTTGACCTATAGCCACAATGAGCAGTTCTTC
TRBJ2-7	-	TRBD2	TRBV7-2	CASSQDRLAAASEQYF	TGCGCCAGCAGCCAGGATCGACTAGCGGCGGCCAGCGAGCAGTACTTC
TRBJ2-2	-	-	TRBV7-3	CASSSSGVGELFF	TGTGCCAGCAGCTCCTCAGGGGTCGGGGAGCTGTTTTTT
TRBJ1-2	-	TRBD1	TRBV5-1	CASSSGTGNYGYTF	TGTGCCAGCAGCTCGGGGACAGGCAACTATGGCTACACCTTC
TRBJ2-1	-	-	TRBV19	CASSIGQGNEQFF	TGTGCCAGTAGTATCGGGCAGGGGAATGAGCAGTTCTTC
TRBJ1-2	-	-	TRBV7-4	CASSLDRGDAYTF	TGTGCCAGCAGCTTAGATCGGGGGGACGCCTACACCTTC
TRBJ2-1	-	TRBD1	TRBV6-5	CASRLGGTGLSNEQFF	TGTGCCAGCAGACTAGGGGGGACAGGGTTGAGCAATGAGCAGTTCTTC
TRBJ2-7	-	-	TRBV20-1	CSAPNTGTSYEQYF	TGCAGTGCTCCGAACACTGGGACCTCCTACGAGCAGTACTTC
TRBJ2-5	-	-	TRBV7-9	CASSLFVREETQYF	TGTGCCAGCAGCTTATTTGTCAGGGAGGAGACCCAGTACTTC